Each of the 12 T cell receptor beta chains below was sequenced from the same sample in a study of beta chain features in type 1 diabetes. Reverse transcribing all isolated RNA meant expressed TCRB transcripts were sequenced. Sequencing was performed with immunoSEQ multiplex PCR; in TCRdb, only in-frame clones are kept and a portion is missing. The repertoire includes 430,000 or so clones, roughly 11% of them detected once, and 0.035% to 0.05% sits in the top ten. The sample comprised naive CD4+ T cells from blood. The receptors derive from a woman between 18 and 29 years old in good health.

The V gene is TRBV7-3, the J gene TRBJ2-1, with 7 bases identical to TRBD2. Trimming took 5 bases from V and 9 from J; bases not matched to a gene: 10. Germline V gene sequence: CDR1 SGHTA, CDR2 FQGTGA. CDR3 length: 14 amino acids. The chain's CDR3 is CASSPSGIVGEQFF. The CDR3 DNA sequence: TGTGCCAGCAGCCCGAGCGGGATTGTCGGTGAGCAGTTCTTC.

This rearrangement joins TRBV11-1 to TRBJ2-1; 12 nucleotides line up with TRBD2. CDR1 is SGHAT, CDR2 FQDESV, per germline (reference sequence). The CDR3 consists of 17 residues. With V trimmed by 6 bases and J by 8 bases, 14 bases remained unmatched. The CDR3 nucleotides read TGTGCCAGCAGGTCGGGACTAGCGGGTCTAGGTCGCGATGAGCAGTTCTTC. Translated, it gives CASRSGLAGLGRDEQFF.

This chain uses TRBV28 with TRBJ2-2; 7 bases are a match to TRBD1. From germline, CDR1 is MDHEN and CDR2 SYDVKM. The CDR3 covers 14 residues. With 7 bases clipped from V and 6 bases from J, the junction kept 8 bases outside the gene matches. DNA for the CDR3: TGTGCCAGCACCGGACAGGTTCTAGCCGGGGAGCTGTTTTTT. This sequence encodes CASTGQVLAGELFF.

This clone was seen a few times. This chain links TRBV27 with TRBJ2-7, with D maybe TRBD1 (5 bases). The ends were cut back, 5 bases at V and 0 bases at J, with 17 bases in the middle. Germline lookup yields CDR1 MNHEY and CDR2 SMNVEV (reference sequence). This CDR3 comprises 16 residues. CDR3 sequence: CASSGWSRVRSYEQYF. CDR3 DNA: TGTGCCAGCAGTGGGTGGAGCAGGGTACGCTCCTACGAGCAGTACTTC.

This clone was observed a handful of times. The gene calls are TRBV5-1 and TRBJ2-7; D unclear. The CDR3 covers 13 residues. The germline V and J ends were trimmed by 0 bases and 4 bases, with 8 bases remaining between them. The germline V gene encodes CDR1 SGHRS and CDR2 YFSETQ. Written as DNA, the CDR3 is TGCGCCAGCAGCTTGGTGGGTCCATACGAGCAGTACTTC. Amino acids: CASSLVGPYEQYF. Based on the CDR3 plus reference TRBV5-1 and TRBJ2-7, the full variable domain is KAGVTQTPRYLIKTRGQQVTLSCSPISGHRSVSWYQQTPGQGLQFLFEYFSETQRNKGNFPGRFSGRQFSNSRSEMNVSTLELGDSALYLCASSLVGPYEQYFGPGTRLTVT.

This rearrangement joins TRBV6-5 to TRBJ2-5; no firm D call. Deletions cut 5 bases from V and 5 bases from J, with 12 bases between. The germline V gene has CDR1 MNHEY and CDR2 SVGAGI. The CDR3 extends over 13 amino acids. The CDR3 here is CASSPVSGETQYF. The CDR3 region has the DNA TGTGCCAGCAGTCCCGTGTCTGGGGAGACCCAGTACTTC.

The J gene is TRBJ2-7, the V gene TRBV16; the match to TRBD1 covers 11 bases. V trimming: 4 bases; J trimming: 3 bases; junction bases outside the gene matches: 5. CDR3 length equals 15 residues. CDR1 is KGHSY and CDR2 is FQNENV in the germline V gene. For the CDR3, the DNA is TGTGCCAGCAGCCTTTCGGGACAGGGGGGCTACGAGCAGTACTTC. This codes for CASSLSGQGGYEQYF.

The V gene is TRBV7-2, the J gene TRBJ1-3; TRBD1 is a possible D gene (5 bases). CDR1 SGHTA and CDR2 FQGNSA come from the germline V gene. The CDR3 is made up of 16 amino acids. V gave up 5 bases and J gave up 3 bases, with 17 bases separating them. The CDR3 bases are TGTGCCAGCAGCCCCTACGCAGGGACTGGTGGAAACACCATATATTTT. This codes for CASSPYAGTGGNTIYF.

There are a few counts of this clone. Mismatch with germline at one junction end may stem from a read error. The V call is TRBV7-9, the J call TRBJ2-1, with D possibly TRBD2 on 6 matching bases. Germline V gene lookup returns CDR1 SEHNR and CDR2 FQNEAQ (reference sequence). CDR3 length: 15 amino acids. The CDR3 loop reads CASNLGDFPYNEQFF. DNA for the CDR3: TGTGCCAGCAACTTAGGGGACTTCCCCTACAATGAGCAGTTCTTC.

This clone has a handful of counts. One junction end disagrees with the germline gene, perhaps due to a read error. This chain connects TRBV4-2 to TRBJ1-3; weak D call: TRBD1 (5 bases). The CDR3 is 17 residues long. Germline V lookup: CDR1 LGHNA, CDR2 YNFKEQ. CDR3 bases: TGTGCCATCAGCCAAGCTCCTATTAAGGGGCTTGGAAACACCATATATTTT. Amino acids: CAISQAPIKGLGNTIYF.

The chain combines TRBV29-1 with TRBJ2-7; D could derive from TRBD1 or TRBD2 (6 bases each). Trimming stripped 4 bases from V and 4 bases from J, with 14 bases between. The CDR3 consists of 13 residues. Germline V gene sequence: CDR1 SQVTM, CDR2 ANQGSEA. The CDR3: CSVARGALYEQYF. The CDR3 coding sequence is TGCAGCGTTGCAAGGGGGGCTTTATACGAGCAGTACTTC.

V and J are TRBV27 and TRBJ2-3; TRBD2 agrees at 11 bases. The CDR3 spans 16 residues. Trimming cost V 6 bases and J 7 bases; bases outside gene matches: 12. Germline values: CDR1 MNHEY, CDR2 SMNVEV (reference sequence). The CDR3 here is CASRSPLAGGANTQYF. The CDR3 region has the DNA TGTGCCAGCAGATCTCCCCTAGCGGGGGGCGCGAATACGCAGTATTTT.